What follows are 29 T cell receptor beta chains derived from one specimen sequenced in a study of shared clonotypes between healthy human individuals. Profiled with immunoSEQ multiplex PCR; TCRdb holds only in-frame clones, not every one. In the table there are 1,500,000 or so clones, roughly 95% of which are singletons. The source material was naive CD4+ T cells sorted from blood. This sample's subset: CD45RA+ positively selected. These TCRs come from a man aged 25-45 years in good health.

This clone was picked up a small number of times. The chain has TRBV10-1 and TRBJ2-1; a possible D gene is TRBD1 (8 bases). Trimming stripped 6 bases from V and 7 bases from J, with 25 bases between. The CDR3 length is 17 residues. Per germline, CDR1 WNHNN and CDR2 SYGVQD (reference sequence). CDR3 DNA: TGCGCCAGCAGCCCTAACCCAGCGGGACAGGAGGCTAATGAGCAGTTCTTC. This gives the protein CASSPNPAGQEANEQFF.

This sequence joins TRBV18 and TRBJ2-5; D gene ambiguous. Trimming stripped 2 bases from V and 5 bases from J, with 6 bases between. The CDR3 extends over 12 amino acids. CDR1 KGHSH and CDR2 LQKENI come from the germline V gene. In DNA, the CDR3 is TGTGCCAGCTCACCAGAAGTGGAGACCCAGTACTTC. Encoded protein: CASSPEVETQYF. Combining the CDR3 with reference TRBV18 and TRBJ2-5 gives the whole variable domain NAGVMQNPRHLVRRRGQEARLRCSPMKGHSHVYWYRQLPEEGLKFMVYLQKENIIDESGMPKERFSAEFPKEGPSILRIQQVVRGDSAAYFCASSPEVETQYFGPGTRLLVL.

Only one count was recorded for this clone. V gene TRBV19 combines with J gene TRBJ2-1; TRBD1 matches at 9 bases. The CDR3 covers 14 residues. Looked up from germline, CDR1 is LNHDA and CDR2 is SQIVND (reference sequence). V lost 5 bases to trimming and J lost 4 bases; unmatched junction nucleotides: 3. CDR3 sequence: CASSQQGAYNEQFF. The CDR3 coding sequence is TGTGCCAGTAGTCAACAGGGGGCTTACAATGAGCAGTTCTTC.

The chain combines TRBV7-9 with TRBJ2-3; a possible D gene is TRBD2 (5 bases). Per germline, CDR1 SEHNR and CDR2 FQNEAQ (reference sequence). Trimming cost V 5 bases and J 0 bases, with 12 bases left between them. The CDR3 is 15 residues long. DNA of the CDR3: TGTGCCAGCAGCCTACCTAGCATTAGCACAGATACGCAGTATTTT. Translation gives CASSLPSISTDTQYF.

The chain is built from TRBV7-2 and TRBJ2-5, with unresolved D. The CDR3 is 16 amino acids. The V and J ends lost 4 bases and 7 bases respectively, with 22 bases between them. Germline CDR1 reads SGHTA; CDR2 reads FQGNSA. The CDR3 here is CASSSHTGPPSRTQYF. The CDR3 region has the DNA TGTGCCAGCAGCTCCCATACCGGGCCCCCTTCAAGGACCCAGTACTTC.

V gene TRBV6-1 combines with J gene TRBJ2-1; TRBD2 matches 7 bases. The V and J ends lost 4 bases and 0 bases, in that order; junction bases with no gene match: 9. The V gene's germline CDR1 is MNHNS and CDR2 SASEGT. CDR3 size: 17 residues. CDR3 nucleotides: TGTGCCAGCAGTGGTAGGCTAGCGGTAGCCTCCTACAATGAGCAGTTCTTC. This gives the protein CASSGRLAVASYNEQFF.

CDR3 in amino acids: CASSSTGGRISHGYTF. Written as DNA, the CDR3 is TGTGCCAGCAGTTCAACAGGGGGGCGAATTAGTCATGGCTACACCTTC. The J gene is TRBJ1-2, the V gene TRBV6-6; 8 bases are a match to TRBD1. V gave up 4 bases and J gave up 6 bases; unmatched junction bases: 13. This CDR3 has 16 amino acids. The germline CDR1 and CDR2 sequences are MNHNY and SVGAGI (reference sequence).

The chain employs TRBV10-3 and TRBJ2-3; TRBD2 aligns across 7 bases. The CDR3 covers 16 residues. Germline-derived CDR1 and CDR2 are ENHRY and SYGVKD. Germline trimming cut 1 base from V and 4 bases from J; bases unmatched to any gene: 8. This chain's CDR3 is CAISEYRGSGADTQYF. Written as DNA, the CDR3 is TGTGCCATCAGTGAGTATCGCGGGAGCGGCGCAGATACGCAGTATTTT.

The chain combines TRBV7-9 with TRBJ2-5; 9 nucleotides agree with TRBD2. Looked up from germline, CDR1 is SEHNR and CDR2 is FQNEAQ (reference sequence). This CDR3 is built from 15 residues. V shed 5 bases, J shed 4 bases, and the junction held 8 bases outside the gene matches. CDR3 sequence: CASSTDGTSRETQYF. The CDR3 DNA reads as TGTGCCAGCAGCACAGATGGGACTAGCAGAGAGACCCAGTACTTC.

V and J are TRBV7-9 and TRBJ2-3; either TRBD1 or TRBD2 may fit D (5 bases each). In germline, CDR1 is SEHNR, CDR2 FQNEAQ (reference sequence). Trimming shortened V by 5 bases and J by 6 bases, and 21 bases separated the two germline ends. The CDR3 totals 16 residues. Here the CDR3 reads CASSPTWGMGVDTQYF. DNA for the CDR3: TGTGCCAGCAGCCCCACCTGGGGGATGGGGGTGGATACGCAGTATTTT. Drawing the rest from reference TRBV7-9 and TRBJ2-3, the complete variable domain is DTGVSQNPRHKITKRGQNVTFRCDPISEHNRLYWYRQTLGQGPEFLTYFQNEAQLEKSRLLSDRFSAERPKGSFSTLEIQRTEQGDSAMYLCASSPTWGMGVDTQYFGPGTRLTVL.

Only one count was recorded for this clone. The chain employs TRBV7-2 and TRBJ1-5; D gene unclear. Germline loops: CDR1 SGHTA, CDR2 FQGNSA. The CDR3 sequence is 16 residues long. V lost 3 bases to trimming and J lost 4 bases, with 16 bases between them. This chain's CDR3 is CASSFSDLIRNQPQHF. For the CDR3, the DNA is TGTGCCAGCAGCTTCTCAGACCTAATCCGTAATCAGCCCCAGCATTTT.

In DNA, the CDR3 is TGCGCCAGCAGCTTGGCCGGGGGCGCTTCCACTGAAGCTTTCTTT. Its translation: CASSLAGGASTEAFF. This chain joins TRBV5-1 and TRBJ1-1; possibly TRBD1 for D (6 bases). There are 15 residues in the CDR3. V lost 0 bases and J 4 bases, leaving 13 bases between the germline ends. Per the germline V gene, CDR1 is SGHRS and CDR2 is YFSETQ.

Worth noting for this clone: A junction end diverges from the germline sequence, so it may reflect a read error. The rearrangement joins TRBV5-1 to TRBJ1-2, with TRBD1 matching 7 bases. Germline loops: CDR1 SGHRS, CDR2 YFSETQ. The CDR3 has 13 residues. The CDR3 sequence is CASILGQLYGYTF. The DNA for the CDR3 is TGCGCCAGCATCTTGGGACAGCTCTATGGCTACACCTTC.

Concerning this clone: At one boundary the junction diverges from the germline segment, which might be a read error. The V call is TRBV10-1, the J call TRBJ2-3; D is tentatively TRBD1 or TRBD2 (5 bases each). The CDR3 sequence is 14 residues long. CDR1 is WNHNN, CDR2 SYGVQD, per germline (reference sequence). As DNA, the CDR3 is TGTGTCGCCACAAGAGGGACCTCAGGAGATACGCAGTATTTT. This translates into CVATRGTSGDTQYF.

The CDR3 region is CASSETVSSYEQYF. The CDR3 DNA reads TGCGCCAGCAGTGAAACAGTATCTTCCTACGAGCAGTACTTC. The rearrangement joins TRBV10-1 to TRBJ2-7; D unresolved. Germline values: CDR1 WNHNN, CDR2 SYGVQD (reference sequence). The CDR3 is 14 residues long. V was cut by 3 bases and J by 1 base, with 10 bases left in between.

The chain couples TRBV7-9 to TRBJ2-7; unclear D gene. Trimming left V 5 bases short and J 11 bases short, with 7 bases between. CDR1 and CDR2 from the germline V gene are SEHNR and FQNEAQ (reference sequence). The CDR3 has 9 amino acids. Here the CDR3 reads CASSPWEYF. The CDR3 region has the DNA TGTGCCAGCAGCCCTTGGGAGTACTTC.

The V call is TRBV28, the J call TRBJ2-5; 7 bases line up with TRBD1. V dropped 6 bases and J dropped 5; count of bases not matched to a gene: 12. The CDR3 contains 15 residues. The germline CDR1 and CDR2 sequences are MDHEN and SYDVKM. Here the CDR3 DNA reads TGTGCCAGCAGGAAAGACAGGGCTGGCGGGGAGACCCAGTACTTC. Its translation: CASRKDRAGGETQYF. Filled out from reference TRBV28 and TRBJ2-5, the complete variable domain reads DVKVTQSSRYLVKRTGEKVFLECVQDMDHENMFWYRQDPGLGLRLIYFSYDVKMKEKGDIPEGYSVSREKKERFSLILESASTNQTSMYLCASRKDRAGGETQYFGPGTRLLVL.

This chain links TRBV18 with TRBJ2-5, with unresolved D. The V and J ends lost 3 bases and 5 bases respectively, with 10 bases between them. Germline V lookup: CDR1 KGHSH, CDR2 LQKENI. This CDR3 has 13 amino acids. CDR3 coding DNA: TGTGCCAGCTCACCCTCGGACGTTGAGACCCAGTACTTC. Its translation is CASSPSDVETQYF.

This chain's CDR3 is CASSVGNRGLYYEQYF. The CDR3 nucleotides are TGTGCCAGCAGCGTAGGCAACAGGGGGCTCTATTACGAGCAGTACTTC. V is TRBV9 and J is TRBJ2-7; 9 bases agree with TRBD1. The germline gives CDR1 SGDLS, CDR2 YYNGEE. The CDR3 is made up of 16 amino acids. J lost 4 bases, V lost 0 bases, and 8 bases had no gene match. The full variable domain, with the rest looked up from reference TRBV9 and TRBJ2-7, is DSGVTQTPKHLITATGQRVTLRCSPRSGDLSVYWYQQSLDQGLQFLIQYYNGEERAKGNILERFSAQQFPDLHSELNLSSLELGDSALYFCASSVGNRGLYYEQYFGPGTRLTVT.

The chain joins TRBV2 to TRBJ1-2, with TRBD1 matching 8 bases. J gave up 0 bases and V 6 bases, and 3 bases lay outside the gene matches. Germline V gene sequence: CDR1 SNHLY, CDR2 FYNNEI. The CDR3 consists of 14 residues. Written as DNA, the CDR3 is TGTGCCAGCAGAATACAGGGGGCTAACTATGGCTACACCTTC. It yields the protein CASRIQGANYGYTF.

Remarks on this clone: Other DNA sequences in the same sample also yield this CDR3. DNA of the CDR3: TGTGCCAGCAGCTTGGGCGGGGGAGGCACTGAAGCTTTCTTT. Translation: CASSLGGGGTEAFF. This chain joins TRBV5-6 and TRBJ1-1; a weak D match, TRBD1 (5 bases). The length of the CDR3 is 14 residues. Trimming shortened V by 0 bases and J by 4 bases, and 10 bases separated the two germline ends. Germline V gene sequence: CDR1 SGHDT, CDR2 YYEEEE.

The count of this clone is one. Other nucleotide sequences in the sample specify the same CDR3. This rearrangement joins TRBV5-4 to TRBJ2-7, with 8 bases fitting TRBD1. The V segment lost 4 bases and the J segment 3 bases; nucleotides outside the gene matches: 3. There are 13 residues in the CDR3. Germline V gene lookup returns CDR1 SGHNT and CDR2 YYREEE (reference sequence). CDR3 DNA: TGTGCCAGCAGCCTGGACAGGGACTACGAGCAGTACTTC. Translated, it gives CASSLDRDYEQYF.

The gene calls are TRBV11-3 and TRBJ1-3; tentatively, D is TRBD1 (5 bases). The CDR3 has 16 residues. The V end was cut by 5 bases, the J end by 0 bases, with 14 bases between. Per the germline V gene, CDR1 is SGHNT and CDR2 is YENEEA. CDR3 in DNA: TGTGCCAGCAGCCTTACGGGGCTGCTCTCTGGAAACACCATATATTTT. The encoded protein is CASSLTGLLSGNTIYF.

The chain joins TRBV6-1 to TRBJ2-7, with a tentative D call TRBD1 (6 bases). Germline CDR1 MNHNS, CDR2 SASEGT. The CDR3 totals 13 residues. V lost 6 bases and J lost 4, with 13 bases in between. The DNA for the CDR3 is TGTGCCAGCAGGGCACAGGGAATTTACGAGCAGTACTTC. It translates to CASRAQGIYEQYF.

For the CDR3, the DNA is TGTGCCAGCTCACTTTTATCGGTACAGGCCAACACCGGGGAGCTGTTTTTT. This codes for CASSLLSVQANTGELFF. The rearrangement uses TRBV18 and TRBJ2-2, with a possible D match to TRBD1 (5 bases). With 4 bases removed from V and 2 bases from J, the gap between germline ends came to 17 bases. The CDR3 covers 17 residues. Germline CDR1 and CDR2: KGHSH and LQKENI.

This clone was recorded once. In DNA, the CDR3 is TGCGCCAGCAGCCAAGGGGTAGGGACGACAGGGTCTTACGAGCAGTACTTC. Its translation: CASSQGVGTTGSYEQYF. This chain uses TRBV4-3 with TRBJ2-7; 7 bases fit TRBD1. The V gene's germline CDR1 is LGHNA and CDR2 YSLEER. This CDR3 is 17 amino acids long. J gave up 4 bases and V 1 base, and 13 bases lay outside the gene matches.

The rearrangement joins TRBV5-4 to TRBJ2-5; a possible D gene is TRBD1 (5 bases). From germline, CDR1 is SGHNT and CDR2 YYREEE (reference sequence). V lost 3 bases and J 0 bases, leaving 9 bases between the germline ends. The CDR3 is 14 amino acids. CDR3 in DNA: TGTGCCAGCAGCTACAGGCTTTACCAAGAGACCCAGTACTTC. This encodes CASSYRLYQETQYF.

The genes are TRBV16 and TRBJ2-6; tentatively, D is TRBD1 (5 bases). V was shortened by 3 bases and J by 0 bases, with 9 bases between the two germline ends. CDR1 KGHSY and CDR2 FQNENV come from the germline V gene. This CDR3 contains 16 residues. CDR3 sequence (DNA): TGTGCCAGCAGCCACGGACATCGCTCTGGGGCCAACGTCCTGACTTTC. Translating gives CASSHGHRSGANVLTF. Supplemented by reference TRBV16 and TRBJ2-6, the full variable domain reads GEEVAQTPKHLVRGEGQKAKLYCAPIKGHSYVFWYQQVLKNEFKFLISFQNENVFDETGMPKERFSAKCLPNSPCSLEIQATKLEDSAVYFCASSHGHRSGANVLTFGAGSRLTVL.

This clone appeared once. The chain recombines TRBV7-8 with TRBJ2-2; D tentatively reads TRBD1 or TRBD2 (5 bases each). Per germline, CDR1 SGHVS and CDR2 FQNEAQ. V was clipped by 1 base and J by 3 bases, with 9 bases between them. This CDR3 has 15 residues. The CDR3 is CASSLVQGHTGELFF. The CDR3 coding sequence is TGTGCCAGCAGCTTAGTGCAGGGACACACCGGGGAGCTGTTTTTT.